One T cell receptor beta chain is described in this entry. Its antigen is undetermined. The sample is drawn from a study of blood T cells in healthy people across ages. Study-level results: Investigators treated diversity estimates from one million T cells as underestimates. Naive and antigen-experienced cells could not be conclusively compared, given unsorted PBMCs.

CDR3 length: 13 amino acids. Germline values: CDR1 SGHTA, CDR2 FQGTGA. The V end was cut by 4 bases, the J end by 11 bases, with 17 bases between. Then a second PCR, running about 6 to 12 cycles, was carried out with a sample-barcoded 5' primer and a J-beta primer mix. Via MiXCR, TCRdb re-called the 5' RACE reads, giving one row per CDR3 protein. The sample contains some 1.8 million distinct CDR3 sequences, 30% to 40% of which appear only once. The sample taken for sequencing was blood. The chain has TRBV7-3 and TRBJ1-1; perhaps TRBD1 as D (5 bases). The sequence came from a human donor in good health. CDR3 sequence: CASSSGTLARAFF. CDR3 DNA sequence: TGTGCCAGCAGCTCGGGGACTTTGGCGAGGGCTTTCTTT.